This entry lists 17 T cell receptor beta chains sequenced from one sample in a study of blood T cell repertoires in COVID-19. Generated by immunoSEQ multiplex PCR, the TCRdb table keeps only in-frame clones and is missing some. The sample has roughly 260,000 clones, roughly 85% seen once; the top ten hold 1.5% to 2%. Sequencing used PBMCs or T cells enriched from blood (not recorded which). The receptors come from a woman aged 45-59 years who had recovered from COVID-19.

V gene TRBV6-5 combines with J gene TRBJ2-3; TRBD2 matches 7 bases. CDR1 and CDR2 (germline): MNHEY, SVGAGI. Trimming cost V 2 bases and J 4 bases; bases outside gene matches: 9. CDR3 length: 16 residues. CDR3 sequence: CASSYGGGRRADTQYF. The CDR3 DNA follows: TGTGCCAGCAGTTACGGCGGCGGGAGAAGGGCAGATACGCAGTATTTT.

Turning to this clone: Different DNA sequences within this sample yield the same CDR3. This chain uses TRBV5-1 with TRBJ2-3; 11 bases line up with TRBD2. The CDR3 is 16 residues long. V shed 4 bases, J shed 2 bases, and the junction held 6 bases outside the gene matches. CDR1 SGHRS and CDR2 YFSETQ come from the germline V gene. CDR3 coding DNA: TGCGCCAGCAGCCCAGGGACTAGCGGACCCACAGATACGCAGTATTTT. Translating it yields CASSPGTSGPTDTQYF.

This chain joins TRBV27 and TRBJ2-1; TRBD1 agrees at 8 bases. The CDR3 spans 14 residues. Germline V CDR1 and CDR2: MNHEY, SMNVEV (reference sequence). V lost 6 bases and J lost 5; bases outside the gene matches: 6. CDR3 nucleotides: TGTGCCAGCAGACGACAGGGGAGGAACAATGAGCAGTTCTTC. Its protein product is CASRRQGRNNEQFF.

V gene TRBV10-3 combines with J gene TRBJ2-1; 9 bases agree with TRBD2. CDR1 and CDR2 from the germline V gene are ENHRY and SYGVKD. The trim removed 7 bases at V and 5 bases at J, leaving 6 bases unmatched. The CDR3 is 14 residues long. CDR3 DNA: TGTGCCATCACCAGTAGCGGGGGAGACAATGAGCAGTTCTTC. It specifies CAITSSGGDNEQFF.

The rearrangement uses TRBV3-1 (or the pseudogene TRBV3-2) and TRBJ1-5; 7 bases fit TRBD1. CDR1 and CDR2 from the germline V gene are LGHDT and YNNKEL (reference sequence). This CDR3 has 15 residues. Trimming cost V 4 bases and J 5 bases; bases outside gene matches: 8. CDR3 sequence (DNA): TGTGCCAGCAGCCCAACCTTCCAGGGGGATCAGCCCCAGCATTTT. Its protein is CASSPTFQGDQPQHF.

The CDR3 DNA is TGTGCCAGCAGCTCTCGACAGCTGGAAGGGACCCAGTACTTC. It specifies CASSSRQLEGTQYF. V gene TRBV9 combines with J gene TRBJ2-5; TRBD1 might be the D (5 bases). The CDR3 length is 14 residues. The V gene's germline CDR1 is SGDLS and CDR2 YYNGEE. V lost 4 bases to trimming and J lost 7 bases, with 17 bases between them.

This CDR3 is CASGDIGEGMFF. CDR3 bases: TGCGCCAGCGGGGACATTGGGGAGGGAATGTTTTTT. The rearrangement joins TRBV10-2 to TRBJ1-4; possible D gene TRBD1, 6 bases. Germline CDR1 reads WSHSY; CDR2 reads SAAADI. Trimming pared 8 bases from V and 15 bases from J, leaving 19 bases between. The CDR3 is made up of 12 amino acids.

The chain joins TRBV7-8 to TRBJ2-7; 8 bases map to TRBD2. Trimming cost V 1 base and J 2 bases; bases outside gene matches: 10. Germline lookup yields CDR1 SGHVS and CDR2 FQNEAQ. The CDR3 consists of 17 residues. The DNA of the CDR3 is TGTGCCAGCAGCTTAGTGCTGGGAGCGGGAGCGCCCTACGAGCAGTACTTC. It encodes CASSLVLGAGAPYEQYF.

V and J are TRBV5-3 and TRBJ1-2; no reliable D call. TRBV5-3 is filed as an ORF, its function uncertain. V dropped 7 bases and J dropped 4 bases, with 11 bases sitting between them. This CDR3 has 12 amino acids. CDR3 amino acids: CARQSAGYGYTF. Here the CDR3 DNA reads TGTGCCAGACAAAGTGCAGGCTATGGCTACACCTTC.

The chain recombines TRBV11-2 with TRBJ1-5; D ambiguous. Trimming left V 0 bases short and J 3 bases short, with 3 bases between. The CDR3 totals 13 residues. Per the germline V gene, CDR1 is SGHAT and CDR2 is FQNNGV. The CDR3 DNA reads TGTGCCAGCAGCTTAGACGTCAATCAGCCCCAGCATTTT. It encodes CASSLDVNQPQHF. Variable domain in full (rest from reference TRBV11-2 and TRBJ1-5): EAGVAQSPRYKIIEKRQSVAFWCNPISGHATLYWYQQILGQGPKLLIQFQNNGVVDDSQLPKDRFSAERLKGVDSTLKIQPAKLEDSAVYLCASSLDVNQPQHFGDGTRLSIL.

The chain carries TRBV2 and TRBJ1-2, with a weak D call TRBD1 (6 bases). Germline CDR1 is SNHLY and CDR2 is FYNNEI. The CDR3 is made up of 12 amino acids. V was pared by 3 bases and J by 10 bases, with 12 bases between. The chain's CDR3 is CASSDIQGTYTF. The CDR3 DNA is TGTGCCAGCAGTGATATACAGGGAACCTACACCTTC. The whole variable domain, remainder taken from reference TRBV2 and TRBJ1-2, is EPEVTQTPSHQVTQMGQEVILRCVPISNHLYFYWYRQILGQKVEFLVSFYNNEISEKSEIFDDQFSVERPDGSNFTLKIRSTKLEDSAMYFCASSDIQGTYTFGSGTRLTVV.

The chain is built from TRBV9 and TRBJ1-1; maybe TRBD1 (6 bases). CDR1 SGDLS and CDR2 YYNGEE come from the germline V gene. This CDR3 is 14 amino acids long. With 3 bases removed from V and 5 bases from J, the gap between germline ends came to 14 bases. The DNA of the CDR3 is TGTGCCAGCAGCGCGACGACAGGTGCGACTGAAGCTTTCTTT. Its translation: CASSATTGATEAFF. Full variable domain (outside the CDR3, taken from reference TRBV9 and TRBJ1-1): DSGVTQTPKHLITATGQRVTLRCSPRSGDLSVYWYQQSLDQGLQFLIQYYNGEERAKGNILERFSAQQFPDLHSELNLSSLELGDSALYFCASSATTGATEAFFGQGTRLTVV.

V usage is TRBV5-1 and J usage is TRBJ2-7, with D tentatively TRBD1 (6 bases). Germline V gene sequence: CDR1 SGHRS, CDR2 YFSETQ. The CDR3 is made up of 14 amino acids. Trimming stripped 0 bases from V and 5 bases from J, with 12 bases between. The CDR3 nucleotides are TGCGCCAGCAGCTTGGTCGTCAGGGGTGACGAGCAGTACTTC. This gives the protein CASSLVVRGDEQYF.

The CDR3, as DNA: TGCGCCAGCAGATTAGCGGGAACTGAAGAGACCCAGTACTTC. This codes for CASRLAGTEETQYF. This rearrangement joins TRBV5-1 to TRBJ2-5; 8 bases fit TRBD2. The length of the CDR3 is 14 residues. V dropped 5 bases and J dropped 3; count of bases not matched to a gene: 6. The V gene's germline CDR1 is SGHRS and CDR2 YFSETQ.

V is TRBV27 and J is TRBJ1-6, with a possible D match to TRBD1 (5 bases). CDR1 and CDR2 (germline): MNHEY, SMNVEV (reference sequence). The CDR3 contains 16 residues. The germline V and J ends were trimmed by 2 bases and 0 bases, with 8 bases remaining between them. CDR3 DNA: TGTGCCAGCAGTTTACAGGGCAGCTCCTATAATTCACCCCTCCACTTT. Its protein is CASSLQGSSYNSPLHF.

A remark on this clone: A junction end diverges from the germline sequence, so it may reflect a read error. J is TRBJ1-6 and V is TRBV27; D gene uncertain. CDR3 size: 12 residues. Germline V gene lookup returns CDR1 MNHEY and CDR2 SMNVEV (reference sequence). The CDR3 loop is CASSLFGQRLPF. The CDR3 bases are TGTGCCAGCAGTTTATTCGGCCAGAGGCTTCCCTTT.

This clone was recorded only once. The gene calls are TRBV27 and TRBJ1-5; D is possibly TRBD1 (5 bases). CDR3 length: 14 residues. Germline V CDR1 and CDR2: MNHEY, SMNVEV (reference sequence). Trimming took 2 bases from V and 7 from J, leaving 12 bases between them. CDR3 sequence (DNA): TGTGCCAGCAGTTTAATGGGTAGGGGCCAGCCCCAGCATTTT. Protein: CASSLMGRGQPQHF.